The 26 T cell receptor beta chains below were found in one sample sequenced in a study of blood T cells in healthy people across ages. PCR was performed a second time for about 7 to 11 cycles using a sample-barcoded 5' primer and a J-beta primer mix. MiXCR was run by TCRdb on the 5' RACE reads, yielding one entry per CDR3 protein. This sample has hundreds of thousands of distinct CDR3 sequences, with about 42% found just once. Sequences were obtained from blood. The receptors were sampled from a man between 60 and 70 years old in good health.

The CDR3: CASSQDRLAGSYEQYF. The CDR3 DNA reads as TGTGCCAGCAGCCAAGATCGTCTAGCGGGGAGCTACGAGCAGTACTTC. This sequence joins TRBV3-1 and TRBJ2-4; 9 bases are shared with TRBD2. TRBJ2-7 explains the end of the DNA better; the J call may be wrong. Germline CDR1 LGHDT, CDR2 YNNKEL (reference sequence). This CDR3 is 16 amino acids long.

The chain recombines TRBV6-1 with TRBJ2-5; 7 bases match TRBD1. The last part of the DNA fits TRBJ2-7 better; the J call may be wrong. CDR3 length: 14 residues. Germline loops: CDR1 MNHNS, CDR2 SASEGT. The CDR3 nucleotides are TGTGCCAGCAGTGAAGGGACAGGTCCCTACGAGCAGTACTTC. Translating gives CASSEGTGPYEQYF.

The J gene is TRBJ1-1, the V gene TRBV29-1, with D possibly being TRBD1 (5 bases). The length of the CDR3 is 14 residues. The V end lost 4 bases, the J end lost 4 bases, and 16 bases lay between the germline ends. Germline assignment: CDR1 SQVTM and CDR2 ANQGSEA. This CDR3 reads CSVAKGTSSTEAFF. The CDR3 bases are TGCAGCGTTGCCAAGGGGACGTCGTCCACTGAAGCTTTCTTT.

The chain recombines TRBV28 with TRBJ2-5; a possible D gene is TRBD2 (6 bases). The CDR3 totals 16 residues. CDR1 is MDHEN, CDR2 SYDVKM, per germline. Trimming stripped 6 bases from V and 0 bases from J, with 17 bases between. The chain's CDR3 is CASSLGGKPYQETQYF. The DNA of the CDR3 is TGTGCCAGCAGCTTAGGCGGGAAGCCCTACCAAGAGACCCAGTACTTC.

The chain uses TRBV12-3 or TRBV12-4 and TRBJ2-5, with D perhaps matching TRBD1 (7 bases). CDR3 length: 13 residues. The V end was cut by 3 bases, the J end by 11 bases, with 16 bases between. The CDR3 DNA reads TGTGCCAGCAGTTTTCAGGGGGGTCGGAAGCAGTACTTC. This encodes CASSFQGGRKQYF.

V is TRBV6-1 and J is TRBJ2-3, with D maybe TRBD1 (5 bases). Trimming stripped 1 base from V and 4 bases from J, with 18 bases between. Germline assignment: CDR1 MNHNS and CDR2 SASEGT. There are 17 residues in the CDR3. For the CDR3, the DNA is TGTGCCAGCAGTGAAGATCATGGGGCCAGGTGGGCAGATACGCAGTATTTT. Protein sequence: CASSEDHGARWADTQYF.

This clonotype was counted only a few times. The V and J genes are TRBV20-1 and TRBJ2-7, with D unclear. The V and J ends lost 4 bases and 6 bases respectively, with 10 bases between them. The CDR3 loop spans 11 amino acids. Germline values: CDR1 DFQATT, CDR2 SNEGSKA (reference sequence). The CDR3: CSATVRAEQYF. The CDR3 coding sequence is TGCAGTGCTACTGTACGTGCCGAGCAGTACTTC.

This clonotype occurred a few times. The chain is built from TRBV11-2 and TRBJ1-1, with unresolved D. Germline V gene sequence: CDR1 SGHAT, CDR2 FQNNGV. The CDR3 extends over 15 amino acids. V was pared by 0 bases and J by 2 bases, with 10 bases between. The CDR3 reads CASSLDLVSNTEAFF. The CDR3 DNA reads TGTGCCAGCAGCTTAGATCTGGTCAGTAACACTGAAGCTTTCTTT.

The sample holds many counts of this clonotype. The chain recombines TRBV5-6 with TRBJ1-2; 9 nucleotides align to TRBD1. J lost 8 bases, V lost 4 bases, and 9 bases had no gene match. The CDR3 totals 14 residues. Germline values: CDR1 SGHDT, CDR2 YYEEEE. This CDR3 reads CASSTQGAAQGYTF. The CDR3 DNA reads as TGTGCCAGCAGCACACAGGGGGCTGCTCAAGGCTACACCTTC.

This clonotype was recorded a few times. The chain joins TRBV11-2 to TRBJ2-1; 8 positions agree with TRBD1. With 1 base clipped from V and 4 bases from J, the junction kept 9 bases outside the gene matches. The CDR3 is made up of 17 amino acids. Looked up from germline, CDR1 is SGHAT and CDR2 is FQNNGV. CDR3 residues: CASSLGGQAELYNEQFF. As DNA, the CDR3 is TGTGCCAGCAGCTTAGGGGGACAGGCGGAACTTTACAATGAGCAGTTCTTC.

This clonotype turned up a few times. The CDR3 DNA is TGCGCCAGCAGGCCCGGGACAGCGAAAGAGACCCAGTACTTC. It encodes CASRPGTAKETQYF. The rearrangement joins TRBV10-2 to TRBJ2-5; 7 bases map to TRBD1. The trim removed 6 bases at V and 3 bases at J, leaving 7 bases unmatched. The germline V gene has CDR1 WSHSY and CDR2 SAAADI. The CDR3 is 14 residues long.

In its sample, this clonotype was seen many times. The genes are TRBV5-5 and TRBJ2-4; D may correspond to TRBD1 or TRBD2 (5 bases each). This CDR3 region has 16 residues. V lost 4 bases and J 0 bases, leaving 14 bases between the germline ends. Germline assignment: CDR1 SGHKS and CDR2 YYEKEE (reference sequence). CDR3 DNA sequence: TGTGCCAGCAGCCCTGGCTCCGGGACAGCCAAAAACATTCAGTACTTC. Protein sequence: CASSPGSGTAKNIQYF.

This clonotype was observed once. This rearrangement joins TRBV4-3 to TRBJ1-1; no reliable D call. The CDR3 has 13 amino acids. Germline V gene data show CDR1 as LGHNA and CDR2 as YSLEER. Trimming left V 0 bases short and J 8 bases short, with 10 bases between. The CDR3 nucleotides are TGCGCCAGCAGCCAAGAACTCGGCAGGGAAGCTTTCTTT. Its translation is CASSQELGREAFF.

This clonotype was found once. The chain joins TRBV5-1 to TRBJ2-7; 10 positions agree with TRBD1. J lost 5 bases, V lost 3 bases, and 5 bases had no gene match. The length of the CDR3 is 14 residues. Per germline, CDR1 SGHRS and CDR2 YFSETQ. The CDR3 loop reads CASSWGTGEDEQYF. The CDR3 nucleotides are TGCGCCAGCAGCTGGGGGACAGGGGAGGACGAGCAGTACTTC.

This clonotype has a single count. The gene calls are TRBV6-2 or TRBV6-3 and TRBJ2-7; 9 bases align to TRBD2. The germline V gene has CDR1 MNHEY and CDR2 SVGEGT. V shed 2 bases and J 4 bases; nucleotides not matched to a gene: 6. This CDR3 contains 15 residues. The CDR3 nucleotides are TGTGCCAGCAGTTACGCTAGCGGGAATACTTACGAGCAGTACTTC. Translated, it gives CASSYASGNTYEQYF.

The V and J genes are TRBV20-1 and TRBJ2-7; a possible D gene is TRBD1 (6 bases). CDR3 length: 13 amino acids. V lost 5 bases and J lost 3, with 14 bases in between. Germline V gives CDR1 DFQATT, CDR2 SNEGSKA (reference sequence). The CDR3 region has the DNA TGCAGTGCTCTGGACAGCGAACGCTACGAGCAGTACTTC. It translates to CSALDSERYEQYF.

The chain recombines TRBV29-1 with TRBJ1-1; tentative D call: TRBD1 (6 bases). Per germline, CDR1 SQVTM and CDR2 ANQGSEA. This CDR3 region has 13 residues. V dropped 4 bases and J dropped 4 bases, with 13 bases sitting between them. The CDR3 sequence: CSVAGTYLTEAFF. CDR3 sequence (DNA): TGCAGCGTTGCCGGGACATATCTCACTGAAGCTTTCTTT.

The gene calls are TRBV5-1 and TRBJ2-1, with a possible D match to TRBD1 (6 bases). CDR1 is SGHRS and CDR2 is YFSETQ in the germline V gene. The germline V and J ends were trimmed by 3 bases and 8 bases, with 15 bases remaining between them. This CDR3 region has 14 residues. The CDR3 loop is CASSSDRSPYEQFF. The CDR3 nucleotides are TGCGCCAGCAGCTCTGACAGGAGCCCCTATGAGCAGTTCTTC.

The V call is TRBV7-2, the J call TRBJ2-7, with a tentative D call TRBD1 (6 bases). V was trimmed by 1 base and J by 2 bases, leaving 12 bases between them. This CDR3 contains 15 residues. Germline V gene data show CDR1 as SGHTA and CDR2 as FQGNSA. The CDR3 sequence is CASSLEAGATYEQYF. DNA for the CDR3: TGTGCCAGCAGCTTAGAGGCAGGGGCGACCTACGAGCAGTACTTC. The full variable domain, with the rest looked up from reference TRBV7-2 and TRBJ2-7, is GAGVSQSPSNKVTEKGKDVELRCDPISGHTALYWYRQSLGQGLEFLIYFQGNSAPDKSGLPSDRFSAERTGGSVSTLTIQRTQQEDSAVYLCASSLEAGATYEQYFGPGTRLTVT.

CDR3 in amino acids: CASSLDTWNTGELFF. In DNA, the CDR3 is TGCGCCAGCAGCCTAGATACGTGGAACACCGGGGAGCTGTTTTTT. V and J are TRBV4-3 and TRBJ2-2; D remains ambiguous. The germline V gene encodes CDR1 LGHNA and CDR2 YSLEER. The length of the CDR3 is 15 residues. Between the trimmed V and J ends, which lost 4 bases and 1 base, there was a span of 10 bases.

This clonotype has more than one count but fewer than ten. The chain employs TRBV6-2 or TRBV6-3 and TRBJ2-7; TRBD1 matches 8 bases. This CDR3 is built from 17 residues. The J segment lost 5 bases and the V segment lost 6 bases, leaving 18 bases of the junction unmatched. Per germline, CDR1 MNHEY and CDR2 SVGEGT. CDR3 nucleotide sequence: TGTGCCAGCAGCCCGATTCTCGAGGGGGACAGGCGAAACGAGCAGTACTTC. This translates into CASSPILEGDRRNEQYF.

CDR3 sequence: CASSLEVGAQVTEAFF. CDR3 DNA sequence: TGTGCCAGCAGCTTGGAAGTTGGGGCGCAGGTAACTGAAGCTTTCTTT. V and J are TRBV5-6 and TRBJ1-1; TRBD1 is a possible D gene (5 bases). CDR1 and CDR2 from the germline V gene are SGHDT and YYEEEE. The V gene lost 0 bases and the J gene lost 5 bases, with 17 bases spanning the gap. CDR3 length: 16 amino acids.

The table lists this clonotype with a count of one. This chain joins TRBV12-1 and TRBJ2-1; the table's D call TRBD2 went unverified against the DNA. TRBV12-1 is a recognized pseudogene. This CDR3 comprises 19 residues. The CDR3 DNA reads TGTGCCAGCAGCTTTGAAGGGGGGACTAGCGGGAGATCCTACAATGAGCAGTTCTTC. Translating it yields CASSFEGGTSGRSYNEQFF.

V gene TRBV5-6 combines with J gene TRBJ2-5; 7 bases map to TRBD1. Germline CDR1 is SGHDT and CDR2 is YYEEEE. Trimming at V came to 4 bases and at J to 0 bases, leaving 12 bases not matched to a gene. CDR3 length: 17 amino acids. The CDR3 DNA reads TGTGCCAGCAGCCGTGCCCCGGGACAGACCAACCAAGAGACCCAGTACTTC. It is translated as CASSRAPGQTNQETQYF.

V gene TRBV5-1 combines with J gene TRBJ2-5; 9 bases align to TRBD2. The CDR3 consists of 17 residues. Per the germline V gene, CDR1 is SGHRS and CDR2 is YFSETQ. Germline trimming cut 0 bases from V and 1 base from J; bases unmatched to any gene: 7. This chain's CDR3 is CASSLGYSGGSQETQYF. CDR3 DNA sequence: TGCGCCAGCAGCTTGGGCTACAGCGGGGGGTCCCAAGAGACCCAGTACTTC.

The chain couples TRBV24-1 to TRBJ1-2, with 8 positions matching TRBD1. Germline trimming cut 7 bases from V and 4 bases from J; bases unmatched to any gene: 7. The CDR3 has 14 amino acids. Germline V lookup: CDR1 KGHDR, CDR2 SFDVKD. CDR3 region: CATSPRQGPYGYTF. As DNA, the CDR3 is TGTGCCACCAGCCCCCGACAGGGGCCCTATGGCTACACCTTC.